Sequencing of this T cell receptor beta chain was carried out in a study of neurological immune-mediated disorders. Time point defined: longitudinal time-point 3. Trimming stripped 4 bases from V and 10 bases from J, with 16 bases between. Germline lookup yields CDR1 LGHDT and CDR2 YNNKEL (reference sequence). The CDR3 runs 13 residues. TCRdb recomputed calls from the 5' RACE reads with MiXCR, one row per CDR3 protein. The sample holds approximately 80,000 distinct CDR3 sequences, about 4% seen once. The sequenced sample was PBMCs. The rearrangement uses TRBV3-1 and TRBJ1-1; D remains unclear. This sequence was found in a woman aged 60-75 years with multiple sclerosis. CDR3 in DNA: TGTGCCAGCAGCCGTGTGGGAATACTGGGAGCTTTCTTT. Encoded protein: CASSRVGILGAFF.